A selection of T cell receptor beta chains follows, all from one sample in a study of OX40 agonist ivuxolimab in advanced cancers. Sequenced by immunoSEQ multiplex PCR; TCRdb stores in-frame clones only, minus some. The sample yields some 97,000 clones, 75% to 95% seen once. The input for sequencing was CD4+ or CD8+ T cells sorted from blood, taken in a trial of the OX40 agonist ivuxolimab. All receptors derive from an adult with an advanced solid tumor such as melanoma, head and neck, liver or kidney cancer. Each CDR3 is given with its conserved first and last residue. D genes are given only for firm matches. Size tells how often a clone was seen (once, few, many) or the class of an expanded clone, and some rows leave it out.

clone_size: .; j_call: TRBJ2-7; v_call: TRBV9; d_call: .; cdr3_aa: CASSVGVGNEQYF; cdr3_nt: TGTGCCAGCAGCGTAGGCGTCGGAAACGAGCAGTACTTC
clone_size: once; j_call: TRBJ1-5; v_call: TRBV28; d_call: TRBD1; cdr3_aa: CASSRDSNQPQHF; cdr3_nt: TGTGCCAGCAGCCGGGACAGTAATCAGCCCCAGCATTTT
clone_size: .; j_call: TRBJ2-5; v_call: TRBV6-1; d_call: .; cdr3_aa: CASSETVKETQYF; cdr3_nt: TGTGCCAGCAGTGAGACAGTAAAAGAGACCCAGTACTTC
clone_size: .; j_call: TRBJ2-1; v_call: TRBV19; d_call: TRBD2; cdr3_aa: CASRREWSYNEQFF; cdr3_nt: TGTGCCAGTAGGCGGGAGTGGTCCTACAATGAGCAGTTCTTC
clone_size: .; j_call: TRBJ2-3; v_call: TRBV28; d_call: .; cdr3_aa: CASTADANTQYF; cdr3_nt: TGTGCCAGCACGGCGGACGCAAATACGCAGTATTTT
clone_size: .; j_call: TRBJ1-2; v_call: TRBV7-2; d_call: .; cdr3_aa: CASSQQVNYGYTF; cdr3_nt: TGTGCCAGCAGCCAACAGGTTAACTATGGCTACACCTTC
clone_size: .; j_call: TRBJ2-2; v_call: TRBV18; d_call: TRBD1; cdr3_aa: CASSPSGQGGTGELFF; cdr3_nt: TGTGCCAGCTCACCGTCCGGACAGGGGGGCACCGGGGAGCTGTTTTTT
clone_size: .; j_call: TRBJ2-1; v_call: TRBV27; d_call: TRBD2; cdr3_aa: CASSLSPLAGNYNEQFF; cdr3_nt: TGTGCCAGCAGTTTATCTCCACTAGCGGGGAACTACAATGAGCAGTTCTTC
clone_size: .; j_call: TRBJ1-5; v_call: TRBV19; d_call: .; cdr3_aa: CASSTRPGSSNQPQHF; cdr3_nt: TGTGCCAGTAGTACCAGGCCAGGGTCTAGCAATCAGCCCCAGCATTTT
clone_size: .; j_call: TRBJ1-5; v_call: TRBV28; d_call: TRBD1; cdr3_aa: CASSSSTGGDVLAQHF; cdr3_nt: TGTGCCAGCAGTTCCAGTACAGGGGGCGACGTTCTAGCCCAGCATTTT
clone_size: .; j_call: TRBJ1-4; v_call: TRBV28; d_call: .; cdr3_aa: CASSSGGMANEKLFF; cdr3_nt: TGTGCCAGCAGCTCGGGGGGGATGGCTAATGAAAAACTGTTTTTT
clone_size: .; j_call: TRBJ2-2; v_call: TRBV18; d_call: .; cdr3_aa: CASSSGHSNTGELFF; cdr3_nt: TGTGCCAGCTCCTCGGGACATTCGAACACCGGGGAGCTGTTTTTT
clone_size: .; j_call: TRBJ2-2; v_call: TRBV7-2; d_call: .; cdr3_aa: CASSPRVTGATGELFF; cdr3_nt: TGTGCCAGCAGCCCCCGGGTGACGGGAGCCACCGGGGAGCTGTTTTTT
clone_size: .; j_call: TRBJ2-2; v_call: TRBV5-6; d_call: .; cdr3_aa: CASSFRAGGELFF; cdr3_nt: TGTGCCAGCAGCTTCAGGGCTGGCGGGGAGCTGTTTTTT
clone_size: few; j_call: TRBJ1-2; v_call: TRBV5-4; d_call: .; cdr3_aa: CASSTSGDGYTF; cdr3_nt: TGTGCCAGCAGTACCTCCGGAGATGGCTACACCTTC
clone_size: .; j_call: TRBJ2-6; v_call: TRBV15; d_call: .; cdr3_aa: CASGAGANVLTF; cdr3_nt: TGTGCCTCGGGCGCGGGGGCCAACGTCCTGACTTTC
clone_size: .; j_call: TRBJ2-5; v_call: TRBV18; d_call: .; cdr3_aa: CASSPPDPQETQYF; cdr3_nt: TGTGCCAGCTCACCACCGGATCCCCAGGAGACCCAGTACTTC
clone_size: .; j_call: TRBJ2-1; v_call: TRBV7-3; d_call: TRBD1; cdr3_aa: CASSIGTADNEQFF; cdr3_nt: TGTGCCAGCAGCATAGGGACAGCTGACAATGAGCAGTTCTTC
clone_size: once; j_call: TRBJ1-1; v_call: TRBV18; d_call: .; cdr3_aa: CASSEQRVNTEAFF; cdr3_nt: TGTGCCAGCTCAGAACAACGAGTGAACACTGAAGCTTTCTTT
clone_size: .; j_call: TRBJ2-7; v_call: TRBV4-2; d_call: .; cdr3_aa: CASSHELGEQYF; cdr3_nt: TGTGCCAGCAGCCACGAATTGGGGGAGCAGTACTTC
clone_size: .; j_call: TRBJ1-5; v_call: TRBV6-4; d_call: TRBD1; cdr3_aa: CASSDPTGGLNNQPQHF; cdr3_nt: TGTGCCAGCAGTGATCCGACAGGGGGCTTGAACAATCAGCCCCAGCATTTT
clone_size: .; j_call: TRBJ2-3; v_call: TRBV25-1; d_call: .; cdr3_aa: CASSEGGRGTDTQYF; cdr3_nt: TGTGCCAGCAGTGAGGGGGGGCGCGGAACAGATACGCAGTATTTT
clone_size: .; j_call: TRBJ2-2; v_call: TRBV12-2; d_call: .; cdr3_aa: CASRLLGSGEGTGELFF; cdr3_nt: TGTGCAAGTCGCCTCCTAGGGAGCGGGGAGGGAACCGGGGAGCTGTTTTTT
clone_size: .; j_call: TRBJ2-1; v_call: TRBV5-6; d_call: .; cdr3_aa: CASSLTMGEQFF; cdr3_nt: TGTGCCAGCAGCTTGACTATGGGTGAGCAGTTCTTC
clone_size: .; j_call: TRBJ1-5; v_call: TRBV27; d_call: TRBD1; cdr3_aa: CASSSIRYRGLNQPQHF; cdr3_nt: TGTGCCAGCAGTTCCATCCGTTACAGGGGTCTTAATCAGCCCCAGCATTTT
clone_size: .; j_call: TRBJ1-3; v_call: TRBV5-4; d_call: TRBD1; cdr3_aa: CASRSTGSGNTIYF; cdr3_nt: TGTGCCAGCAGATCGACAGGGAGCGGAAACACCATATATTTT
clone_size: .; j_call: TRBJ2-2; v_call: TRBV6-6; d_call: TRBD2; cdr3_aa: CASSQGLDTGELFF; cdr3_nt: TGTGCCAGCAGTCAAGGACTAGATACCGGGGAGCTGTTTTTT
clone_size: .; j_call: TRBJ1-2; v_call: TRBV2; d_call: .; cdr3_aa: CASSAIPQTYGYTF; cdr3_nt: TGTGCCAGCAGTGCGATTCCTCAAACCTATGGCTACACCTTC
clone_size: .; j_call: TRBJ1-2; v_call: TRBV5-1; d_call: TRBD1; cdr3_aa: CASSLFSGQGRVNGYTF; cdr3_nt: TGCGCCAGCAGCTTGTTCTCGGGACAGGGCAGGGTGAACGGCTACACCTTC
clone_size: .; j_call: TRBJ1-1; v_call: TRBV19; d_call: .; cdr3_aa: CASTPGLRWGNTEAFF; cdr3_nt: TGTGCCAGTACCCCGGGGCTCAGGTGGGGGAACACTGAAGCTTTCTTT
clone_size: .; j_call: TRBJ1-1; v_call: TRBV6-4; d_call: .; cdr3_aa: CASRPPEVTEAFF; cdr3_nt: TGTGCCAGCAGGCCCCCCGAGGTCACTGAAGCTTTCTTT
clone_size: once; j_call: TRBJ2-1; v_call: TRBV30; d_call: TRBD2; cdr3_aa: CAWHKEKSSGSGNEQFF; cdr3_nt: TGTGCCTGGCACAAAGAAAAAAGTAGCGGGAGTGGCAATGAGCAGTTCTTC
clone_size: .; j_call: TRBJ1-1; v_call: TRBV27; d_call: .; cdr3_aa: CASSYRVGTEAFF; cdr3_nt: TGTGCCAGCAGCTACAGGGTGGGGACTGAAGCTTTCTTT
clone_size: .; j_call: TRBJ2-7; v_call: TRBV7-8; d_call: .; cdr3_aa: CASSTRSYEQYF; cdr3_nt: TGTGCCAGCAGCACGAGAAGCTACGAGCAGTACTTC
clone_size: .; j_call: TRBJ1-5; v_call: TRBV9; d_call: .; cdr3_aa: CASSVGIMNQPQHF; cdr3_nt: TGTGCCAGCAGCGTAGGGATAATGAATCAGCCCCAGCATTTT
clone_size: .; j_call: TRBJ2-1; v_call: TRBV6-5; d_call: TRBD2; cdr3_aa: CASSFSGRGYNEQFF; cdr3_nt: TGTGCCAGCAGTTTTAGCGGGAGGGGATACAATGAGCAGTTCTTC
clone_size: .; j_call: TRBJ2-5; v_call: TRBV28; d_call: .; cdr3_aa: CASMGETQYF; cdr3_nt: TGTGCCAGCATGGGAGAGACCCAGTACTTC
clone_size: .; j_call: TRBJ1-3; v_call: TRBV9; d_call: TRBD1; cdr3_aa: CASSVGSGRGSGNTIYF; cdr3_nt: TGTGCCAGCAGCGTAGGATCTGGCAGGGGGTCTGGAAACACCATATATTTT
clone_size: .; j_call: TRBJ1-4; v_call: TRBV15; d_call: .; cdr3_aa: CATSKQASNEKLFF; cdr3_nt: TGTGCCACCAGCAAACAGGCCTCGAATGAAAAACTGTTTTTT
clone_size: .; j_call: TRBJ1-5; v_call: TRBV7-2; d_call: .; cdr3_aa: CASSLKGFSNQPQHF; cdr3_nt: TGTGCCAGCAGCTTAAAAGGTTTTAGCAATCAGCCCCAGCATTTT
clone_size: .; j_call: TRBJ2-1; v_call: TRBV18; d_call: TRBD2; cdr3_aa: CASSSGLADSSYNEQFF; cdr3_nt: TGTGCCAGCTCATCCGGACTAGCGGATAGCTCCTACAATGAGCAGTTCTTC
clone_size: .; j_call: TRBJ2-1; v_call: TRBV6-5; d_call: TRBD2; cdr3_aa: CASRRTSGRNEQFF; cdr3_nt: TGTGCCAGCAGGCGGACTAGCGGGAGGAATGAGCAGTTCTTC
clone_size: once; j_call: TRBJ2-1; v_call: TRBV18; d_call: TRBD2; cdr3_aa: CASSLSIAGGDNEQFF; cdr3_nt: TGTGCCAGCTCACTGTCTATAGCGGGAGGGGACAATGAGCAGTTCTTC
clone_size: .; j_call: TRBJ1-5; v_call: TRBV15; d_call: TRBD1; cdr3_aa: CAVGTVSNQPQHF; cdr3_nt: TGTGCCGTTGGGACAGTTAGCAATCAGCCCCAGCATTTT
clone_size: .; j_call: TRBJ2-1; v_call: TRBV18; d_call: TRBD2; cdr3_aa: CASSPTVAGYNEQFF; cdr3_nt: TGTGCCAGCTCACCAACGGTAGCGGGATACAATGAGCAGTTCTTC
clone_size: .; j_call: TRBJ2-5; v_call: TRBV23-1; d_call: TRBD1; cdr3_aa: CASSQSQVRGRETQYF; cdr3_nt: TGCGCCAGCAGTCAATCCCAAGTTAGGGGGCGGGAGACCCAGTACTTC
clone_size: .; j_call: TRBJ2-2; v_call: TRBV7-6; d_call: TRBD2; cdr3_aa: CASSPRDGLARTGELFF; cdr3_nt: TGTGCCAGCAGCCCCCGTGATGGACTAGCGCGCACCGGGGAGCTGTTTTTT
clone_size: .; j_call: TRBJ2-1; v_call: TRBV7-9; d_call: TRBD2; cdr3_aa: CASSPPAGGPNEQFF; cdr3_nt: TGTGCCAGCAGCCCCCCGGCGGGAGGGCCCAATGAGCAGTTCTTC
clone_size: .; j_call: TRBJ2-5; v_call: TRBV7-3; d_call: TRBD2; cdr3_aa: CASSIRPGGQETQYF; cdr3_nt: TGTGCCAGCAGCATACGCCCGGGGGGCCAAGAGACCCAGTACTTC
clone_size: .; j_call: TRBJ1-2; v_call: TRBV27; d_call: .; cdr3_aa: CASSLFPYEGYTF; cdr3_nt: TGTGCCAGCAGTTTATTCCCCTACGAGGGCTACACCTTC
clone_size: .; j_call: TRBJ1-2; v_call: TRBV9; d_call: .; cdr3_aa: CASSVSGGNYGYTF; cdr3_nt: TGTGCCAGCAGCGTTTCGGGGGGTAACTATGGCTACACCTTC
clone_size: .; j_call: TRBJ1-1; v_call: TRBV29-1; d_call: .; cdr3_aa: CSVGRQRNTEAFF; cdr3_nt: TGCAGCGTTGGACGACAGAGGAACACTGAAGCTTTCTTT
clone_size: .; j_call: TRBJ1-1; v_call: TRBV27; d_call: TRBD1; cdr3_aa: CASSFNTDRGRAFF; cdr3_nt: TGTGCCAGCAGTTTTAATACGGACAGGGGGCGGGCTTTCTTT
clone_size: .; j_call: TRBJ2-1; v_call: TRBV7-2; d_call: .; cdr3_aa: CASSRKGERSYNEQFF; cdr3_nt: TGTGCCAGCAGCCGGAAGGGGGAGCGCTCCTACAATGAGCAGTTCTTC
clone_size: .; j_call: TRBJ2-5; v_call: TRBV25-1; d_call: .; cdr3_aa: CASSEYMTNLGETQYF; cdr3_nt: TGTGCCAGCAGTGAATATATGACGAACCTGGGAGAGACCCAGTACTTC
clone_size: .; j_call: TRBJ2-5; v_call: TRBV5-4; d_call: TRBD2; cdr3_aa: CASSEPSGRGETQYF; cdr3_nt: TGTGCCAGCAGCGAACCTAGCGGGAGGGGAGAGACCCAGTACTTC
clone_size: .; j_call: TRBJ2-5; v_call: TRBV11-3; d_call: TRBD1; cdr3_aa: CASSLDGQGAGETQYF; cdr3_nt: TGTGCCAGCAGCTTAGATGGACAGGGGGCGGGAGAGACCCAGTACTTC
clone_size: .; j_call: TRBJ2-5; v_call: TRBV7-9; d_call: TRBD2; cdr3_aa: CASNLAGGEETQYF; cdr3_nt: TGTGCCAGCAACCTAGCGGGAGGGGAAGAGACCCAGTACTTC
clone_size: .; j_call: TRBJ2-7; v_call: TRBV28; d_call: TRBD2; cdr3_aa: CASSLRLAGGYEQYF; cdr3_nt: TGTGCCAGCAGTCTCAGACTAGCGGGAGGCTACGAGCAGTACTTC
clone_size: .; j_call: TRBJ1-1; v_call: TRBV29-1; d_call: .; cdr3_aa: CSVDRDGHLAFF; cdr3_nt: TGCAGCGTTGACCGGGACGGACATTTGGCTTTCTTT